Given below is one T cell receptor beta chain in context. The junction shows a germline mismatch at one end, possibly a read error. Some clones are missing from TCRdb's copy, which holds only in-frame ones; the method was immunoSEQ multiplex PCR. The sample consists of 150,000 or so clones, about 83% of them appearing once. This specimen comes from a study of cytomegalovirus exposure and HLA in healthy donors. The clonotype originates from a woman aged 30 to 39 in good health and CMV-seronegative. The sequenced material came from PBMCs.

CDR3 amino acids: CASSRDRVLFRF. The CDR3 bases are TGTGCCAGCAGCCGGGACAGGGTTCTTTTTCGCTTC. V is TRBV6-5 and J is TRBJ1-2; 9 bases align to TRBD1. The CDR3 has 12 amino acids. Germline CDR1 reads MNHEY; CDR2 reads SVGAGI.